This T cell receptor (beta chain) stems from a study of post-analysis software for immune sequencing data. Study findings and constraints: About five TRBV segments were more frequent in patients than controls; TRBV5-6, TRBV5-1 and TRBV20-1 belonged to this group.

About this clonotype: As yet, its antigen is unknown.

J was trimmed by 4 bases and V by 0 bases; bases with no gene match: 10. The CDR3 has 18 amino acids. The germline V gene has CDR1 SGHRS and CDR2 YFSETQ. Every TCR beta cDNA library bore unique molecular identifiers. Each CDR3 protein is one row after TCRdb ran MiXCR on the PCR reads. Of roughly 870,000 distinct CDR3 sequences in the sample, roughly 50% were seen once. The rearrangement links TRBV5-1 to TRBJ2-3, with TRBD2 identical over 11 bases. This sequence originates from a girl between 10 and 17 years old with multiple sclerosis. Sequences were obtained from blood. The CDR3 coding sequence is TGCGCCAGCAGCTTGGATGGCCCACTAGCGGGAGTGTCAGATACGCAGTATTTT. Its translation is CASSLDGPLAGVSDTQYF.